A single sample is the source of the 26 T cell receptor beta chains below, sequenced in a study of metastatic and nonmetastatic thyroid tumors. With MiXCR, TCRdb called clones anew from the PCR reads. The table shows tens of thousands of clones, with about 20% occurring only once. Every patient was untreated before thyroid surgery. The sequenced sample consisted of tumor tissue. The receptors were gathered from a female donor with papillary thyroid cancer or a benign thyroid nodule (not recorded which). Some clones in this sample may be carry-over from other donors' samples.

This clone was picked up many times. The chain joins TRBV10-1 to TRBJ2-1, with D tentatively TRBD1 (6 bases). V gave up 4 bases and J gave up 5 bases, with 15 bases separating them. This CDR3 spans 15 amino acids. Germline CDR1 and CDR2: WNHNN and SYGVQD (reference sequence). This CDR3 is CASSGTLGGNNEQFF. Written as DNA, the CDR3 is TGCGCCAGCAGTGGGACGTTAGGGGGTAACAATGAGCAGTTCTTC.

Many counts were recorded for this clone. The J gene is TRBJ2-1, the V gene TRBV29-1; TRBD2 matches at 11 bases. J was trimmed by 9 bases and V by 3 bases; bases with no gene match: 7. The CDR3 is 14 residues long. Germline V CDR1 and CDR2: SQVTM, ANQGSEA. This chain's CDR3 is CSVEILAGEGEQFF. The CDR3 coding sequence is TGCAGCGTTGAGATACTAGCGGGAGAGGGTGAGCAGTTCTTC.

This clone occurred many times. V usage is TRBV20-1 and J usage is TRBJ2-7, with a weak D call TRBD1 (5 bases). Germline V gene lookup returns CDR1 DFQATT and CDR2 SNEGSKA (reference sequence). V lost 5 bases, J lost 1 base, and 9 bases lay in between. The CDR3 length is 12 residues. As DNA, the CDR3 is TGCAGTGCTGTCAGGGAATCCTACGAGCAGTACTTC. This sequence encodes CSAVRESYEQYF.

Points on this clone: The sample contains more than one DNA sequence encoding this CDR3. The chain is built from TRBV7-6 and TRBJ2-1, with D possibly TRBD2 on 6 matching bases. Trimming shortened V by 5 bases and J by 4 bases, and 18 bases separated the two germline ends. The CDR3 has 16 amino acids. The germline V gene encodes CDR1 SGHVS and CDR2 FNYEAQ. The CDR3 loop reads CASSGISGPRYNEQFF. In DNA form, the CDR3 reads TGTGCCAGCAGCGGCATTAGCGGTCCGCGGTACAATGAGCAGTTCTTC. The variable domain in full, completed from reference TRBV7-6 and TRBJ2-1, reads GAGVSQSPRYKVTKRGQDVALRCDPISGHVSLYWYRQALGQGPEFLTYFNYEAQQDKSGLPNDRFSAERPEGSISTLTIQRTEQRDSAMYRCASSGISGPRYNEQFFGPGTRLTVL.

This clone showed up many times. The V call is TRBV2, the J call TRBJ1-6, with D hard to call. This CDR3 comprises 13 residues. The V end lost 5 bases, the J end lost 8 bases, and 10 bases lay between the germline ends. Germline CDR1 and CDR2: SNHLY and FYNNEI. In nucleotides, the CDR3 is TGTGCCAGCAGTCCAAGAACGGATTCACCCCTCCACTTT. Translating it yields CASSPRTDSPLHF.

The V call is TRBV20-1, the J call TRBJ2-7, with 9 nucleotides matching TRBD1. The CDR3 extends over 16 amino acids. With V trimmed by 3 bases and J by 2 bases, 11 bases remained unmatched. Per the germline V gene, CDR1 is DFQATT and CDR2 is SNEGSKA (reference sequence). CDR3 sequence: CSARRTPGQGAYEQYF. DNA for the CDR3: TGCAGTGCTAGGCGAACCCCGGGACAGGGAGCCTACGAGCAGTACTTC.

This clone was detected only a few times. The V and J genes are TRBV11-2 and TRBJ2-7, with a possible D match to TRBD2 (6 bases). V was shortened by 5 bases and J by 5 bases, with 19 bases between the two germline ends. The CDR3 extends over 15 amino acids. Per germline, CDR1 SGHAT and CDR2 FQNNGV. In nucleotides, the CDR3 is TGTGCCAGCAGCCCCAATCTAGCGCAGGGTGACGAGCAGTACTTC. Translating gives CASSPNLAQGDEQYF.

A few counts support this clone. The chain couples TRBV19 to TRBJ1-1; unclear D gene. The CDR3 extends over 13 amino acids. V was trimmed by 3 bases and J by 1 base, leaving 6 bases between them. Germline assignment: CDR1 LNHDA and CDR2 SQIVND (reference sequence). DNA for the CDR3: TGTGCCAGTAGTATTTGGGGGAACACTGAAGCTTTCTTT. Its protein product is CASSIWGNTEAFF.

This clone showed up just a few times. The chain recombines TRBV4-2 with TRBJ2-3, with D possibly TRBD2 on 6 matching bases. There are 15 residues in the CDR3. The germline V gene encodes CDR1 LGHNA and CDR2 YNFKEQ. Trimming took 0 bases from V and 6 from J, leaving 13 bases between them. The CDR3 nucleotides are TGTGCCAGCAGCCAAGATCGCGGAGGGCGGGATACGCAGTATTTT. Translated, it gives CASSQDRGGRDTQYF.

In regard to this clone: Possible read error: a much larger clone is one base away. The genes are TRBV29-1 and TRBJ2-4, with D possibly matching TRBD2 (6 bases). Germline V gene lookup returns CDR1 SQVTM and CDR2 ANQGSEA. V lost 7 bases and J lost 13, with 17 bases in between. The CDR3 extends over 11 amino acids. The CDR3 here is CSDPVGGIQYF. CDR3 bases: TGCAGCGACCCCGTCGGAGGGATCCAGTACTTC.

V gene TRBV9 combines with J gene TRBJ2-1, with TRBD1 matching 8 bases. Germline CDR1 SGDLS, CDR2 YYNGEE. CDR3 length equals 17 residues. V was clipped by 0 bases and J by 6 bases; unmatched bases: 11. CDR3 nucleotides: TGTGCCAGCAGCGTAGCCCCCGACAGGGGAGCAGGCAATGAGCAGTTCTTC. Its translation: CASSVAPDRGAGNEQFF.

By share, this clone counts as large. The CDR3, as DNA: TGTGCCAGCAGTCGGACTAGCGCTGCCGGGGAGCTGTTTTTT. The encoded protein is CASSRTSAAGELFF. The genes are TRBV28 and TRBJ2-2; TRBD2 matches at 9 bases. Germline V gives CDR1 MDHEN, CDR2 SYDVKM. V lost 5 bases to trimming and J lost 6 bases; unmatched junction nucleotides: 4. CDR3 size: 14 residues.

A few counts support this clone. The sample has other DNA sequences that encode this CDR3 too. The chain couples TRBV20-1 to TRBJ2-2; D is undetermined. CDR3 size: 14 residues. Germline V gives CDR1 DFQATT, CDR2 SNEGSKA (reference sequence). The V end was cut by 1 base, the J end by 7 bases, with 13 bases between. For the CDR3, the DNA is TGCAGTGCTAGAGGGCAGGACCAGCGCGGGGAGCTGTTTTTT. Translation gives CSARGQDQRGELFF.

This clone was seen a handful of times. A much larger clone lies one base from this, so it may be a read error. CDR3 coding DNA: TGTGCCAGCTCCACAAGCAAGGGGACCCAAGAGACCCAGTACTTC. Amino acids: CASSTSKGTQETQYF. The rearrangement joins TRBV18 to TRBJ2-5, with D tentatively TRBD1 or TRBD2 (5 bases each). The CDR3 has 15 residues. Germline CDR1 and CDR2: KGHSH and LQKENI. Trimming left V 6 bases short and J 1 base short, with 15 bases between.

CDR3 nucleotides: TGCGCCAGCAGCTTTATGGCGAACACTGAAGCTTTCTTT. This encodes CASSFMANTEAFF. The V and J genes are TRBV5-1 and TRBJ1-1; D gene ambiguous. The CDR3 extends over 13 amino acids. Germline CDR1 reads SGHRS; CDR2 reads YFSETQ. The germline V and J ends were trimmed by 2 bases and 1 base, with 6 bases remaining between them.

The rearrangement uses TRBV6-2 or TRBV6-3 and TRBJ2-1; TRBD2 aligns across 7 bases. Germline V gives CDR1 MNHEY, CDR2 SVGEGT. With V trimmed by 6 bases and J by 6 bases, 8 bases remained unmatched. The CDR3 runs 14 residues. CDR3 sequence reads: CASRLGIAGNEQFF. The CDR3 bases are TGTGCCAGCAGGTTAGGGATAGCGGGCAATGAGCAGTTCTTC.

By proportion, this clone is medium-sized (0.01 to 0.1%). This rearrangement joins TRBV6-4 to TRBJ1-2, with TRBD1 as a possible D gene (6 bases). Trimming took off 6 bases at V and 2 bases at J, with 19 bases between the two ends. The CDR3 length is 16 residues. Germline CDR1 and CDR2: MRHNA and SNTAGT. The CDR3: CASRPNYRQENYGYTF. Here the CDR3 DNA reads TGTGCCAGCAGACCTAACTACCGACAGGAAAACTATGGCTACACCTTC.

Details on this clone: The junction departs from the called germline gene at one end, perhaps through a read error. The chain is built from TRBV2 and TRBJ2-2; 9 bases are a match to TRBD1. Germline loops: CDR1 SNHLY, CDR2 FYNNEI. This CDR3 has 17 residues. The CDR3 DNA follows: TGTGCCACCAGTGACCTTACGGGACAGGGTCGTTCCGGGGAGCTGTTTTTT. It specifies CATSDLTGQGRSGELFF. The variable domain in full, completed from reference TRBV2 and TRBJ2-2, reads EPEVTQTPSHQVTQMGQEVILRCVPISNHLYFYWYRQILGQKVEFLVSFYNNEISEKSEIFDDQFSVERPDGSNFTLKIRSTKLEDSAMYFCATSDLTGQGRSGELFFGEGSRLTVL.

This clone has only one observation. V is TRBV7-8 and J is TRBJ2-1; the match to TRBD2 covers 8 bases. The CDR3 is made up of 15 amino acids. CDR1 is SGHVS, CDR2 FQNEAQ, per germline. V trimming: 8 bases; J trimming: 5 bases; junction bases outside the gene matches: 11. CDR3: CASARTSGGDNEQFF. The CDR3 DNA sequence: TGTGCCAGCGCGCGCACTAGCGGAGGCGACAATGAGCAGTTCTTC.

The V gene is TRBV30, the J gene TRBJ2-7; D remains ambiguous. The V gene lost 4 bases and the J gene lost 1 base, with 14 bases spanning the gap. Germline lookup yields CDR1 GTSNPN and CDR2 SVGIG (reference sequence). This CDR3 has 14 amino acids. For the CDR3, the DNA is TGTGCCTGGAAGAGGCCTCAAGAATCCTACGAGCAGTACTTC. This codes for CAWKRPQESYEQYF.

This clone was detected many times. J is TRBJ2-2 and V is TRBV4-3; a weak D match, TRBD2 (6 bases). Germline values: CDR1 LGHNA, CDR2 YSLEER. Trimming took 2 bases from V and 0 from J, leaving 19 bases between them. This CDR3 is built from 19 residues. CDR3 region: CASSQNTIAVVANTGELFF. The CDR3 DNA reads as TGCGCCAGCAGCCAAAACACGATAGCGGTAGTGGCGAACACCGGGGAGCTGTTTTTT.

This clone was counted at least ten times. This chain links TRBV18 with TRBJ1-1, with D perhaps TRBD1 (6 bases). The CDR3 spans 13 residues. V dropped 1 base and J dropped 5 bases, with 8 bases sitting between them. Per germline, CDR1 KGHSH and CDR2 LQKENI. For the CDR3, the DNA is TGTGCCAGCTCACCACGGGGGCAGACTGAAGCTTTCTTT. It encodes CASSPRGQTEAFF. Drawing the rest from reference TRBV18 and TRBJ1-1, the complete variable domain is NAGVMQNPRHLVRRRGQEARLRCSPMKGHSHVYWYRQLPEEGLKFMVYLQKENIIDESGMPKERFSAEFPKEGPSILRIQQVVRGDSAAYFCASSPRGQTEAFFGQGTRLTVV.

This clone was seen many times. The genes are TRBV11-2 and TRBJ2-7; D may be TRBD2 (5 bases). Trimming took 2 bases from V and 6 from J, leaving 14 bases between them. There are 14 residues in the CDR3. Germline V lookup: CDR1 SGHAT, CDR2 FQNNGV. The CDR3 reads CASSLREGGSEQYF. The CDR3 coding sequence is TGTGCCAGCAGCTTAAGGGAAGGAGGATCCGAGCAGTACTTC.

This clone has a handful of counts. The chain employs TRBV18 and TRBJ2-7; D is perhaps TRBD1 (6 bases). V gave up 8 bases and J gave up 2 bases, with 16 bases separating them. CDR1 is KGHSH, CDR2 LQKENI, per germline. This CDR3 is built from 14 residues. The DNA for the CDR3 is TGTGCCAGCCTCGACAGGATTCAAACCTACGAGCAGTACTTC. Residues: CASLDRIQTYEQYF. The full variable domain, rest sourced from reference TRBV18 and TRBJ2-7, is NAGVMQNPRHLVRRRGQEARLRCSPMKGHSHVYWYRQLPEEGLKFMVYLQKENIIDESGMPKERFSAEFPKEGPSILRIQQVVRGDSAAYFCASLDRIQTYEQYFGPGTRLTVT.

This clone was seen more than once but under ten times. The rearrangement links TRBV3-1 to TRBJ2-7; 9 positions agree with TRBD1. Germline V gives CDR1 LGHDT, CDR2 YNNKEL (reference sequence). The CDR3 loop spans 19 amino acids. The ends lost 0 bases at V and 1 base at J; junction bases unmatched: 13. The CDR3, as DNA: TGTGCCAGCAGCCAAGATAGCCCTCAGACGACAGGGGGTTCCTACGAGCAGTACTTC. Its protein product is CASSQDSPQTTGGSYEQYF.

This clone was recorded many times. This chain connects TRBV7-2 to TRBJ1-4; 8 nucleotides agree with TRBD1. The germline CDR1 and CDR2 sequences are SGHTA and FQGNSA. The J segment lost 0 bases and the V segment lost 4 bases, leaving 4 bases of the junction unmatched. The CDR3 runs to 16 residues. CDR3 protein: CASSSGQAATNEKLFF. In DNA, the CDR3 is TGTGCCAGCAGCTCGGGACAGGCCGCAACTAATGAAAAACTGTTTTTT.